The clone carrying this T cell receptor (beta chain) has more than one count but fewer than ten. The antigen remains undetermined. The data are from a study of Ad26.COV2.S vaccination and SARS-CoV-2 variants. At the level of the study: Enrollment placed the donor in the COV1001 Ad26.COV2.S trial arm. Ad26.COV2.S shots went into the muscle once or twice, 56 days apart. General study findings and limits: The analyses of TCR breadth and depth may have understated the size of total T cell responses. Similar non-spike TCR breadth was observed in recipients of vaccine and of placebo.

The treatment denotes: approximately 18 received Ad26.COV2.S at low or high dose, single or two shots; roughly five received placebo; per-sample allocation not given. The samples date from day 63 after the first vaccine or placebo injection. Profiling relied on immunoSEQ multiplex PCR, and the TCRdb table lists in-frame clones only, not all of them. The sample records roughly 380,000 clones, roughly 84% being singletons. The sequence was collected from a person aged 18 to 59 who received the Ad26.COV2.S COVID-19 vaccine or a placebo. The sequencing used peripheral blood, collected in a trial of Ad26.COV2.S vaccine versus placebo.

CDR3 nucleotides: TGTGCCAGCAGGTACCCCAGGGACTTATCGGACACTGAAGCTTTCTTT. Protein sequence: CASRYPRDLSDTEAFF. The V gene is TRBV11-2, the J gene TRBJ1-1, with D tentatively TRBD1 (5 bases). Trimming stripped 6 bases from V and 3 bases from J, with 20 bases between. Germline V CDR1 and CDR2: SGHAT, FQNNGV. This CDR3 contains 16 residues.